This T cell receptor (beta chain) was identified in a study of OX40 agonist ivuxolimab in advanced cancers. TCRdb's copy holds only in-frame clones and misses some; the assay was immunoSEQ multiplex PCR. The sample records tens of thousands of clones, about 88% being singletons. Trimming removed 0 bases at V and 3 bases at J, with 7 bases between. Per germline, CDR1 KGHSH and CDR2 LQKENI. The CDR3 is 14 residues long. The receptor was isolated from an adult with an advanced solid tumor such as melanoma, head and neck, liver or kidney cancer. The rearrangement links TRBV18 to TRBJ2-3; D call uncertain. The material sequenced was CD4+ or CD8+ T cells sorted from blood, taken in a trial of the OX40 agonist ivuxolimab. In nucleotides, the CDR3 is TGTGCCAGCTCACCACCAAGGTGGACAGATACGCAGTATTTT. Its translation: CASSPPRWTDTQYF.